A single sample gave rise to the 14 T cell receptor beta chains below, sequenced in a study of immune reconstitution after stem cell transplant in scleroderma. TCRdb re-derived calls from the RT-PCR reads in MiXCR, one entry per CDR3 protein. The sample holds roughly 5,000 distinct CDR3 sequences, about 9.2% seen once. The specimen was obtained before or after autologous hematopoietic stem cell transplantation (not recorded which). These receptors were collected from a male donor with systemic sclerosis.

In its sample, this clonotype is large. V is TRBV5-6 and J is TRBJ2-7; TRBD1 agrees at 7 bases. The trim removed 2 bases at V and 6 bases at J, leaving 17 bases unmatched. Germline CDR1 is SGHDT and CDR2 is YYEEEE. This CDR3 spans 17 amino acids. The CDR3 protein is CASSFRVLDRQSLEQYF. CDR3 nucleotides: TGTGCCAGCAGCTTCCGCGTATTGGACAGGCAATCCCTCGAGCAGTACTTC.

In its sample, this clonotype was seen a few times. This chain uses TRBV15 with TRBJ1-3, with 8 nucleotides matching TRBD1. The CDR3 loop spans 16 amino acids. In germline, CDR1 is LNHNV, CDR2 YYDKDF (reference sequence). J lost 2 bases, V lost 0 bases, and 3 bases had no gene match. The CDR3 protein is CATSRDMTGAGNTIYF. CDR3 in DNA: TGTGCCACCAGCAGAGATATGACAGGGGCTGGAAACACCATATATTTT.

The rearrangement links TRBV6-5 to TRBJ1-1, with 8 bases that match TRBD1. The CDR3 runs 15 residues. CDR1 is MNHEY and CDR2 is SVGAGI in the germline V gene. Trimming took 2 bases from V and 6 from J; bases not matched to a gene: 8. Here the CDR3 DNA reads TGTGCCAGCAGTTACGGAGGACAGGGAGCGTCTGAAGCTTTCTTT. Its translation: CASSYGGQGASEAFF.

A few counts support this clonotype. The chain joins TRBV7-9 to TRBJ2-2, with D possibly TRBD2 on 6 matching bases. The V end was cut by 5 bases, the J end by 5 bases, with 15 bases between. This CDR3 is 15 amino acids long. Germline V gives CDR1 SEHNR, CDR2 FQNEAQ (reference sequence). The CDR3 DNA follows: TGTGCCAGCAGCCCGTCAGCGGGTTTTACCGGGGAGCTGTTTTTT. This translates into CASSPSAGFTGELFF.

By its share, this clonotype is medium-sized. The V call is TRBV7-2, the J call TRBJ2-1; D remains unclear. The V gene lost 1 base and the J gene lost 8 bases, with 15 bases spanning the gap. The length of the CDR3 is 15 residues. The V gene's germline CDR1 is SGHTA and CDR2 FQGNSA. In DNA form, the CDR3 reads TGTGCCAGCAGCTTAGAGTCTTTTAGGTTGGATGAGCAGTTCTTC. Protein: CASSLESFRLDEQFF.

The rearrangement joins TRBV7-2 to TRBJ1-4; no reliable D call. The CDR3 spans 13 residues. Trimming shortened V by 4 bases and J by 8 bases, and 11 bases separated the two germline ends. Germline V gene lookup returns CDR1 SGHTA and CDR2 FQGNSA. Here the CDR3 DNA reads TGTGCCAGCAGCTCGCCCTTAGGGGAAAAACTGTTTTTT. Translated, it gives CASSSPLGEKLFF.

As DNA, the CDR3 is TGTGCCAGCAGCTTAGCCCCCCGGGACAGGGGTTTCGATGGCTACACCTTC. Amino acids: CASSLAPRDRGFDGYTF. This chain uses TRBV7-6 with TRBJ1-2, with 10 bases matching TRBD1. This CDR3 comprises 17 residues. Looked up from germline, CDR1 is SGHVS and CDR2 is FNYEAQ. The ends lost 0 bases at V and 6 bases at J; junction bases unmatched: 10. The whole variable domain, remainder taken from reference TRBV7-6 and TRBJ1-2, is GAGVSQSPRYKVTKRGQDVALRCDPISGHVSLYWYRQALGQGPEFLTYFNYEAQQDKSGLPNDRFSAERPEGSISTLTIQRTEQRDSAMYRCASSLAPRDRGFDGYTFGSGTRLTVV.

The chain carries TRBV20-1 and TRBJ2-3; unclear D gene. The CDR3 is 14 residues long. V was pared by 3 bases and J by 2 bases, with 12 bases between. Germline loops: CDR1 DFQATT, CDR2 SNEGSKA (reference sequence). CDR3 nucleotide sequence: TGCAGTGCTAGGTTGTACAGCCACACAGATACGCAGTATTTT. This gives the protein CSARLYSHTDTQYF.

This chain connects TRBV20-1 to TRBJ1-5, with 7 bases identical to TRBD1. The CDR3 is made up of 12 amino acids. From germline, CDR1 is DFQATT and CDR2 SNEGSKA (reference sequence). Trimming at V came to 4 bases and at J to 4 bases, leaving 1 base not matched to a gene. The CDR3 is CSAIQGNQPQHF. CDR3 nucleotide sequence: TGCAGTGCTATACAGGGGAATCAGCCCCAGCATTTT.

There are a few counts of this clonotype. The V and J genes are TRBV7-8 and TRBJ2-5; 9 positions match TRBD2. This CDR3 spans 15 amino acids. Germline CDR1 reads SGHVS; CDR2 reads FQNEAQ. Trimming removed 6 bases from V and 2 bases from J; junction bases left unmatched: 7. CDR3: CASRFGSGGQETQYF. The CDR3 DNA reads TGTGCCAGCAGATTCGGTAGCGGGGGTCAAGAGACCCAGTACTTC.

This clonotype counts as medium-sized. V is TRBV5-1 and J is TRBJ1-3; tentative D call: TRBD1 (6 bases). Per germline, CDR1 SGHRS and CDR2 YFSETQ. V was pared by 4 bases and J by 4 bases, with 12 bases between. The CDR3 has 14 residues. CDR3 protein: CASSQTGTGNTIYF. In DNA, the CDR3 is TGCGCCAGCAGCCAAACAGGGACGGGAAACACCATATATTTT.

A remark on this clonotype: An end of the junction differs from the germline gene, which may be a read error. V usage is TRBV6-2 or TRBV6-3 and J usage is TRBJ1-6; D perhaps matches TRBD1 (6 bases). Germline CDR1 and CDR2: MNHEY and SVGEGT. CDR3 length equals 14 residues. The CDR3 region is CASTLGGRNSPPHF. In nucleotides, the CDR3 is TGTGCCAGCACCCTCGGGGGGCGGAATTCACCCCCCCACTTT.

The J gene is TRBJ2-3, the V gene TRBV12-3 or TRBV12-4; 7 nucleotides match TRBD2. The CDR3 extends over 16 amino acids. V shed 3 bases and J 2 bases; nucleotides not matched to a gene: 8. This chain's CDR3 is CASSFWLAETTDTQYF. In DNA, the CDR3 is TGTGCCAGCAGTTTTTGGCTAGCGGAGACCACAGATACGCAGTATTTT.

This clonotype occurred a few times. The rearrangement joins TRBV25-1 to TRBJ1-1; D uncertain. Germline V gives CDR1 MGHDK, CDR2 SYGVNS. With 4 bases removed from V and 1 base from J, the gap between germline ends came to 16 bases. The CDR3 consists of 16 residues. The CDR3 reads CASSAPRTRRNTEAFF. CDR3 in DNA: TGTGCCAGCAGTGCCCCCAGGACCCGAAGGAACACTGAAGCTTTCTTT.